The TCR beta chain described here comes from a study of T cell responses to AZD1222 COVID-19 vaccine. Notes on this clone: Its antigen remains unidentified. Compared with germline, one end of the junction differs, possibly owing to a read error.

General observations from the study: Possibly, clonal diversity was underestimated; donors were largely white British and included more females. Sampling that yielded the repertoires occurred only after the peak T cell response. Seropositive status at baseline applied to only a handful of AZD1222 recipients.

Measured with immunoSEQ multiplex PCR; TCRdb has only the in-frame clones, and not every one. Of approximately 220,000 clones in the sample, approximately 94% are singletons; the top ten hold 1%. The germline CDR1 and CDR2 sequences are MDHEN and SYDVKM. This CDR3 contains 14 residues. The chain combines TRBV28 with TRBJ1-1, with D possibly matching TRBD1 (6 bases). Source: peripheral blood, taken on day 0 of MenACWY control vaccination. This sequence originates from an adult in good health. CDR3 nucleotides: TGTGCCAGCATTTTAGGGGGGGTGATAACTGAAGCTTTCTTT. Its translation is CASILGGVITEAFF.